The rows below give T cell receptor beta chains drawn from one sample of a study of graft-versus-host responses after intestinal transplantation. Measured with immunoSEQ multiplex PCR; TCRdb has only the in-frame clones, and not every one. The sample has roughly 15,000 clones; roughly three fifths are singletons. Sequences were derived from ileum tissue, sampled 524 days after transplant. The origin of the receptors is a human patient who received an intestinal transplant, so some T cells may come from the graft donor. CDR3s include the opening cysteine and the closing phenylalanine or tryptophan. The D gene is left open where the match is weak. Only some rows state a clone size, as once, few, many or a class for expanded clones.

clone_size: once
d_call: NA
j_call: TRBJ1-1
v_call: TRBV7-9
cdr3_aa: CASSLGGEGPNTEAFF
cdr3_nt: TGTGCCAGCAGCTTGGGGGGAGAGGGACCAAACACTGAAGCTTTCTTT

clone_size: NA
d_call: NA
j_call: TRBJ2-3
v_call: TRBV6-6
cdr3_aa: CASRLGQLTDTQYF
cdr3_nt: TGTGCCAGCAGACTCGGACAGCTCACAGATACGCAGTATTTT

clone_size: NA
d_call: NA
j_call: TRBJ2-5
v_call: TRBV5-6
cdr3_aa: CASSTYGTSLEETQYF
cdr3_nt: TGTGCCAGCAGCACATACGGGACTTCCCTGGAGGAGACCCAGTACTTC

clone_size: NA
d_call: TRBD1
j_call: TRBJ1-1
v_call: TRBV27
cdr3_aa: CASSLYRGWTEAFF
cdr3_nt: TGTGCCAGCAGTTTGTACAGGGGCTGGACTGAAGCTTTCTTT

clone_size: few
d_call: TRBD1
j_call: TRBJ1-2
v_call: TRBV7-9
cdr3_aa: CASSYLDRDYGYTF
cdr3_nt: TGTGCCAGCAGCTACCTAGACAGGGACTATGGCTACACCTTC

clone_size: NA
d_call: NA
j_call: TRBJ2-7
v_call: TRBV27
cdr3_aa: CASRMDISYEQYF
cdr3_nt: TGTGCCAGCAGGATGGACATCTCCTACGAGCAGTACTTC

clone_size: few
d_call: NA
j_call: TRBJ1-6
v_call: TRBV6-4
cdr3_aa: CASRDGLRHNSPLHF
cdr3_nt: TGTGCCAGCAGAGACGGACTGCGTCATAATTCACCCCTCCACTTT

clone_size: NA
d_call: NA
j_call: TRBJ1-2
v_call: TRBV7-2
cdr3_aa: CASSLGAGSNYGYTF
cdr3_nt: TGTGCCAGCAGCTTAGGGGCGGGGAGCAACTATGGCTACACCTTC

clone_size: NA
d_call: NA
j_call: TRBJ1-1
v_call: TRBV27
cdr3_aa: CASSVSWGGTEAFF
cdr3_nt: TGTGCCAGCAGTGTCTCGTGGGGCGGCACTGAAGCTTTCTTT

clone_size: NA
d_call: NA
j_call: TRBJ2-5
v_call: TRBV10-3
cdr3_aa: CAIRSLRDGETQYF
cdr3_nt: TGTGCCATCAGGAGCCTGCGGGATGGAGAGACCCAGTACTTC

clone_size: NA
d_call: TRBD1
j_call: TRBJ1-3
v_call: TRBV30
cdr3_aa: CAWAQGDSGNTIYF
cdr3_nt: TGTGCCTGGGCCCAGGGGGACTCTGGAAACACCATATATTTT

clone_size: NA
d_call: NA
j_call: TRBJ1-1
v_call: TRBV10-1
cdr3_aa: CASSADRNTEAFF
cdr3_nt: TGCGCCAGCAGTGCCGACAGAAACACTGAAGCTTTCTTT

clone_size: NA
d_call: TRBD2
j_call: TRBJ2-3
v_call: TRBV5-6
cdr3_aa: CASSWSLAGVPRGTQYF
cdr3_nt: TGTGCCAGCAGCTGGTCACTAGCGGGTGTCCCTAGGGGTACGCAGTATTTT

clone_size: medium-sized
d_call: NA
j_call: TRBJ2-3
v_call: TRBV10-2
cdr3_aa: CASSESSNQDTQYF
cdr3_nt: TGCGCCAGCAGTGAGTCGTCCAATCAGGATACGCAGTATTTT

clone_size: NA
d_call: NA
j_call: TRBJ1-1
v_call: TRBV30
cdr3_aa: CAWSAPWQFTEAFF
cdr3_nt: TGTGCCTGGAGTGCCCCTTGGCAGTTCACTGAAGCTTTCTTT

clone_size: NA
d_call: NA
j_call: TRBJ1-6
v_call: TRBV11-3
cdr3_aa: CASSSSRGTGPLHF
cdr3_nt: TGTGCCAGCAGCTCCTCCAGGGGAACGGGACCCCTCCACTTT

clone_size: NA
d_call: NA
j_call: TRBJ2-6
v_call: TRBV27
cdr3_aa: CASTTFGGPSGANVLTF
cdr3_nt: TGTGCCAGCACGACTTTCGGAGGGCCCTCTGGGGCCAACGTCCTGACTTTC

clone_size: few
d_call: NA
j_call: TRBJ1-2
v_call: TRBV5-1
cdr3_aa: CASSLDEGSATF
cdr3_nt: TGCGCCAGCAGCTTGGACGAGGGCTCTGCCACCTTC

clone_size: NA
d_call: TRBD1
j_call: TRBJ1-2
v_call: TRBV6-1
cdr3_aa: CASRDRGFTYGYTF
cdr3_nt: TGTGCCAGCAGGGACAGGGGGTTTACCTATGGCTACACCTTC

clone_size: NA
d_call: TRBD1
j_call: TRBJ1-2
v_call: TRBV7-2
cdr3_aa: CASSLDRGQGYGYTF
cdr3_nt: TGTGCCAGCAGCTTAGACAGGGGGCAAGGCTATGGCTACACCTTC

clone_size: NA
d_call: NA
j_call: TRBJ2-7
v_call: TRBV27
cdr3_aa: CASSFRGAHYEQYF
cdr3_nt: TGTGCCAGCAGTTTTCGGGGGGCGCACTACGAGCAGTACTTC

clone_size: NA
d_call: NA
j_call: TRBJ1-2
v_call: TRBV14
cdr3_aa: CASSQVAGDYGYTF
cdr3_nt: TGTGCCAGCAGCCAAGTTGCGGGGGACTATGGCTACACCTTC

clone_size: NA
d_call: TRBD2
j_call: TRBJ2-3
v_call: TRBV4-3
cdr3_aa: CASSQDLAGGPDTQYF
cdr3_nt: TGCGCCAGCAGCCAAGATCTAGCGGGGGGGCCAGATACGCAGTATTTT

clone_size: NA
d_call: NA
j_call: TRBJ2-1
v_call: TRBV30
cdr3_aa: CARRRNNEQFF
cdr3_nt: TGTGCCAGGAGGAGGAACAATGAGCAGTTCTTC

clone_size: NA
d_call: TRBD2
j_call: TRBJ2-7
v_call: TRBV11-2
cdr3_aa: CASSWTSGTYEQYF
cdr3_nt: TGTGCCAGCAGCTGGACTAGCGGCACCTACGAGCAGTACTTC

clone_size: NA
d_call: TRBD1
j_call: TRBJ1-6
v_call: TRBV18
cdr3_aa: CASTGETNSPLHF
cdr3_nt: TGTGCCAGCACAGGGGAAACTAATTCACCCCTCCACTTT

clone_size: NA
d_call: NA
j_call: TRBJ2-6
v_call: TRBV5-5
cdr3_aa: CASSLDSSGANVLTF
cdr3_nt: TGTGCCAGCAGCTTGGACAGCTCTGGGGCCAACGTCCTGACTTTC